This TCR beta chain was captured in a study of technical replicates of blood from a few donors. Assay used: immunoSEQ multiplex PCR; TCRdb lists only in-frame clones, some missing. The profile shows around 95,000 clones, approximately 94% of them singletons. Trimming took off 0 bases at V and 0 bases at J, with 9 bases between the two ends. Germline V gene lookup returns CDR1 SGHVS and CDR2 FQNEAQ. This CDR3 comprises 15 residues. The J gene is TRBJ2-7, the V gene TRBV7-8; D possibly corresponds to TRBD1 (6 bases). This clonotype was obtained from a human donor in good health. The specimen was T cells isolated from PBMCs. The CDR3 spells CASSLAQGTSYEQYF. As DNA, the CDR3 is TGTGCCAGCAGCTTAGCGCAGGGGACCTCCTACGAGCAGTACTTC.